This T cell receptor (beta chain) was identified during a study of early T cells in non-severe SARS-CoV-2 infection. Broader study findings: A preference for anti-spike CD8 responses marked VDJdb matching, which missed private and CD4 specificities.

The CDR3 length is 16 residues. Germline V gene sequence: CDR1 MNHEY, CDR2 SVGAGI. V lost 5 bases to trimming and J lost 0 bases, with 11 bases between them. TCRdb re-called the 5' RACE reads through MiXCR, storing one row per CDR3 protein. The table shows around 56,000 distinct CDR3 sequences, with around 8.3% occurring only once. Turning to this clonotype: The antigen is undetermined.

The rearrangement uses TRBV6-5 and TRBJ2-6, with a tentative D call TRBD1 (6 bases). The sample here was whole blood, taken at baseline. The TCR was taken from an adult who was a healthcare worker with PCR-confirmed SARS-CoV-2 infection or an uninfected control (not recorded which). The CDR3 loop reads CASSPGHTSGANVLTF. The CDR3 coding sequence is TGTGCCAGCAGTCCGGGACACACCTCTGGGGCCAACGTCCTGACTTTC.